This TCR beta chain originates from a study of Graves' ophthalmopathy and Graves' hyperthyroidism. Study results and caveats: Using a 13-signature model, the authors split ophthalmopathy from stable hyperthyroidism, with roughly 90% sensitivity and about 80% specificity.

RNA served as the template for amplifying TCR beta CDR3 regions. Investigators did first-round RT-PCR with HTBI primers, then second-round multiplex PCR. TCRdb re-analysed the multiplex PCR reads in MiXCR, keeping a single row per CDR3 protein. Among about 620,000 distinct CDR3 sequences listed, about 24% were seen once. A word on this clonotype: Its antigen is unknown.

With V trimmed by 4 bases and J by 2 bases, 7 bases remained unmatched. CDR3 length: 15 amino acids. Germline CDR1 and CDR2: MNHEY and SVGEGT. Over 18 months of follow-up, stable hyperthyroidism required that no ophthalmopathy appear. The sequence came from a woman aged 18-35 years with stable Graves' hyperthyroidism. Some clones in this sample may be carry-over from other donors' samples. The chain links TRBV6-2 or TRBV6-3 to TRBJ1-2; 7 nucleotides agree with TRBD1. The sequenced sample consisted of peripheral blood. The CDR3 reads CASSSRTGVNYGYTF. CDR3 nucleotide sequence: TGTGCCAGCAGTTCTAGGACAGGCGTCAACTATGGCTACACCTTC.